Listed here is a single TCR beta chain. This sample was included in a study of OX40 agonist ivuxolimab in advanced cancers. This CDR3 is 14 amino acids long. Germline CDR1 is SNHLY and CDR2 is FYNNEI. The ends were cut back, 4 bases at V and 1 base at J, with 11 bases in the middle. Sequenced by immunoSEQ multiplex PCR; TCRdb stores in-frame clones only, minus some. Among 55,000 to 65,000 clones listed, 70% to 90% were seen once. The receptor was derived from an adult with an advanced solid tumor such as melanoma, head and neck, liver or kidney cancer. The specimen comprised CD4+ or CD8+ T cells sorted from blood, sampled in a trial of the OX40 agonist ivuxolimab. The J gene is TRBJ2-7, the V gene TRBV2; D call uncertain. The CDR3 DNA is TGTGCCAGCAGTGGGACCCGCCATTCCTACGAGCAGTACTTC. Amino acid sequence: CASSGTRHSYEQYF.